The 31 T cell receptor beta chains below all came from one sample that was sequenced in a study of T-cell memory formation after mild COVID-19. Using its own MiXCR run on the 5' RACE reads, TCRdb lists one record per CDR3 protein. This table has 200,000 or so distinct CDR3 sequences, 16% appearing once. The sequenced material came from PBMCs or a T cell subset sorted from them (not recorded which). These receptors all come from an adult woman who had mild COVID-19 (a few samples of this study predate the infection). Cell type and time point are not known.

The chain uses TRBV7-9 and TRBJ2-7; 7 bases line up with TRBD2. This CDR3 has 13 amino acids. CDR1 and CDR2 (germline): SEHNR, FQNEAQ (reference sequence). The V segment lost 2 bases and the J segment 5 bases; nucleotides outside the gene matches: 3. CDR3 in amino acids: CASSLTSANEQYF. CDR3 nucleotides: TGTGCCAGCAGCTTAACTAGCGCCAACGAGCAGTACTTC.

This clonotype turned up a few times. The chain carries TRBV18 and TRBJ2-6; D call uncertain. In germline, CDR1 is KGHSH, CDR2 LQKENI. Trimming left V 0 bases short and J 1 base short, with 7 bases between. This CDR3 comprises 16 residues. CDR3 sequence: CASSPPYGSGANVLTF. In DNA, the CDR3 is TGTGCCAGCTCACCACCGTACGGGTCTGGGGCCAACGTCCTGACTTTC.

The CDR3 loop reads CASSPQGHTGELFF. As DNA, the CDR3 is TGCGCCAGCAGCCCTCAGGGACACACCGGGGAGCTGTTTTTT. The chain has TRBV5-1 and TRBJ2-2; D may correspond to TRBD1 or TRBD2 (5 bases each). CDR3 length: 14 residues. The V gene's germline CDR1 is SGHRS and CDR2 YFSETQ. With 4 bases removed from V and 3 bases from J, the gap between germline ends came to 10 bases.

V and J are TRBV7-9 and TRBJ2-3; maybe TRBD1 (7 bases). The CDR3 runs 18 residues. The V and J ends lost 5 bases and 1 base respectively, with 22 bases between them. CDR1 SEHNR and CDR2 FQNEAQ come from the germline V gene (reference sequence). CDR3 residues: CASSLLAASRGRTDTQYF. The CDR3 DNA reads TGTGCCAGCAGCCTATTAGCGGCTTCAAGGGGGCGCACAGATACGCAGTATTTT.

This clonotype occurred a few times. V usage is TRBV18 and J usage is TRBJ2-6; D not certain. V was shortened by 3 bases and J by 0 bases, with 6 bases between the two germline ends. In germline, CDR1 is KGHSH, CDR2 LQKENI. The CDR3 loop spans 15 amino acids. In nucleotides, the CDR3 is TGTGCCAGCTCACCCGAGAACTCTGGGGCCAACGTCCTGACTTTC. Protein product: CASSPENSGANVLTF. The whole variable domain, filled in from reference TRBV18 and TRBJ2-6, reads NAGVMQNPRHLVRRRGQEARLRCSPMKGHSHVYWYRQLPEEGLKFMVYLQKENIIDESGMPKERFSAEFPKEGPSILRIQQVVRGDSAAYFCASSPENSGANVLTFGAGSRLTVL.

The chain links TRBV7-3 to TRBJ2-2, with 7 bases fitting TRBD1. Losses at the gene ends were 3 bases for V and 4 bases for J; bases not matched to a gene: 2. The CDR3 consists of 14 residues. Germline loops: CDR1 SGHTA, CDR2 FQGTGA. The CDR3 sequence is CASSFDRATGELFF. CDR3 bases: TGTGCCAGCAGCTTTGACAGGGCCACCGGGGAGCTGTTTTTT.

The CDR3 nucleotides read TGTGCCAGCAGCGAAGGAGTAGCGGGGAGCAATGAGCAGTTCTTC. Amino acids: CASSEGVAGSNEQFF. This rearrangement joins TRBV7-7 to TRBJ2-1; 8 positions agree with TRBD2. Per the germline V gene, CDR1 is SSHAT and CDR2 is FNYEAQ (reference sequence). The CDR3 sequence is 15 residues long. Trimming removed 5 bases from V and 6 bases from J; junction bases left unmatched: 9.

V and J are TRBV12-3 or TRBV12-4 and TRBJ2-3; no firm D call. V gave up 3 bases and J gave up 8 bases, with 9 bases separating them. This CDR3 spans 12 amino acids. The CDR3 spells CASSFSKGTQYF. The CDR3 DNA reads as TGTGCCAGCAGTTTTTCGAAGGGTACGCAGTATTTT.

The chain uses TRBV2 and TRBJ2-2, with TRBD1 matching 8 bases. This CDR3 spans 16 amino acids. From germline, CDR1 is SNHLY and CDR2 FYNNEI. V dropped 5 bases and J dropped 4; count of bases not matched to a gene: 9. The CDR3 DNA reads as TGTGCCAGCAGTCAAGAGGACAGGGCGGGCACCGGGGAGCTGTTTTTT. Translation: CASSQEDRAGTGELFF.

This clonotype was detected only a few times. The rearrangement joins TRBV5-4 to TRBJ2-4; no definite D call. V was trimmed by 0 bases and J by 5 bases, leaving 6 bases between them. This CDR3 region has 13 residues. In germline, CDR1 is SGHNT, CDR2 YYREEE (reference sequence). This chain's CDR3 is CASSLGQENIQYF. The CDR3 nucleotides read TGTGCCAGCAGCTTGGGACAAGAAAACATTCAGTACTTC.

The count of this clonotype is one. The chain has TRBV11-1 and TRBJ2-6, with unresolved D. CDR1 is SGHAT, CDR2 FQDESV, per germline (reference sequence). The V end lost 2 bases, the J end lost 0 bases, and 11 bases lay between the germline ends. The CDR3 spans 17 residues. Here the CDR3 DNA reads TGTGCCAGCAGCTTATTTTTGGGTTCCTCTGGGGCCAACGTCCTGACTTTC. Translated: CASSLFLGSSGANVLTF.

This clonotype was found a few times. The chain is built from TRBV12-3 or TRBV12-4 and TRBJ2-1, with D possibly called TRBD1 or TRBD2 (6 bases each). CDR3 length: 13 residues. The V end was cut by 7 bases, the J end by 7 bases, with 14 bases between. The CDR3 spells CASILGGKNEQFF. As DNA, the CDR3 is TGTGCCAGCATCTTGGGGGGCAAGAATGAGCAGTTCTTC.

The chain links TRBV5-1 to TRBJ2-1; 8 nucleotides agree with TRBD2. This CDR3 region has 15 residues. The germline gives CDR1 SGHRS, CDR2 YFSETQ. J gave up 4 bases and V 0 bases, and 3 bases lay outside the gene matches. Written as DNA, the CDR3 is TGCGCCAGCAGCTTGGGTGCGGGGGGATACAATGAGCAGTTCTTC. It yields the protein CASSLGAGGYNEQFF.

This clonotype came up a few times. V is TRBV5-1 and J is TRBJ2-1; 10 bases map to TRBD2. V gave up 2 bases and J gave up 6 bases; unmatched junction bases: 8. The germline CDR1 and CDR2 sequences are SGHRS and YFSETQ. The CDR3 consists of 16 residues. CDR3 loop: CASSLEAGGPLNEQFF. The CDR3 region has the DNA TGCGCCAGCAGCTTAGAAGCGGGGGGGCCCCTCAATGAGCAGTTCTTC.

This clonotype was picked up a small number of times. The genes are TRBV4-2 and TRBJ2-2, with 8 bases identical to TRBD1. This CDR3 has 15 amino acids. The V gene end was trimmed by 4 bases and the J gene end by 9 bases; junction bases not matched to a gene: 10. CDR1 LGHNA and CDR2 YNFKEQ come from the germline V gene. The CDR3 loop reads CASSPDRERRRELFF. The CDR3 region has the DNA TGTGCCAGCAGCCCGGACAGGGAAAGGCGCCGGGAGCTGTTTTTT.

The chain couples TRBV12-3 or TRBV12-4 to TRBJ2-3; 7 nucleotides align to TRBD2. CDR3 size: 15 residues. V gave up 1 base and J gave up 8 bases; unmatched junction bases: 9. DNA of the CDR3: TGTGCCAGCAGTTTAGGTGGTGGGAGGGAAGGTACGCAGTATTTT. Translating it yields CASSLGGGREGTQYF.

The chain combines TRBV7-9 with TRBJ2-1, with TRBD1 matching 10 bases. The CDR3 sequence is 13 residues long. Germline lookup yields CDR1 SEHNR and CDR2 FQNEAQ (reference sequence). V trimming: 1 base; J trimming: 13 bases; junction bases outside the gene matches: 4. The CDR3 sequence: CASSLGGDRGQFF. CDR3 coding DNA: TGTGCCAGCAGCTTAGGGGGGGACAGGGGACAGTTCTTC.

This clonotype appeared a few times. Here the CDR3 reads CASSLAGKWGYTF. CDR3 sequence (DNA): TGTGCCAGCAGCTTAGCCGGCAAGTGGGGCTACACCTTC. The chain employs TRBV7-2 and TRBJ1-2; no definite D call. The CDR3 has 13 residues. Trimming took 0 bases from V and 8 from J, leaving 10 bases between them. CDR1 is SGHTA and CDR2 is FQGNSA in the germline V gene.

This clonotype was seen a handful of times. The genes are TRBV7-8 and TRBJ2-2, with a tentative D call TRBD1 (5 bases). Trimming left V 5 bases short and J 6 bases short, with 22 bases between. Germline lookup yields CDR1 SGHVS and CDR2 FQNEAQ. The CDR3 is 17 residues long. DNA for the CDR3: TGTGCCAGCAGCCTCCTGTATGGGCCAGGGTCAGCCGGGGAGCTGTTTTTT. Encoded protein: CASSLLYGPGSAGELFF.

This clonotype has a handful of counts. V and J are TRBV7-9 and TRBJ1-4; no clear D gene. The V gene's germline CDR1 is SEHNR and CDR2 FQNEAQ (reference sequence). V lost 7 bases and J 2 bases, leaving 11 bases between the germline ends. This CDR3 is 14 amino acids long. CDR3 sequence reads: CASTILGTNEKLFF. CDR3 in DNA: TGTGCCAGCACCATTTTAGGGACTAATGAAAAACTGTTTTTT.

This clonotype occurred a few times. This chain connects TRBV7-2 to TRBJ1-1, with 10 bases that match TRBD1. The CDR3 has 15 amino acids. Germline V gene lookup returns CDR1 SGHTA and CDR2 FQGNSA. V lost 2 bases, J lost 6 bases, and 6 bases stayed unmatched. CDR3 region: CASSLQPGQGPEAFF. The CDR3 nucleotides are TGTGCCAGCAGCTTACAACCGGGACAGGGGCCTGAAGCTTTCTTT. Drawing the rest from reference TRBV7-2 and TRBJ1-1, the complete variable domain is GAGVSQSPSNKVTEKGKDVELRCDPISGHTALYWYRQSLGQGLEFLIYFQGNSAPDKSGLPSDRFSAERTGGSVSTLTIQRTQQEDSAVYLCASSLQPGQGPEAFFGQGTRLTVV.

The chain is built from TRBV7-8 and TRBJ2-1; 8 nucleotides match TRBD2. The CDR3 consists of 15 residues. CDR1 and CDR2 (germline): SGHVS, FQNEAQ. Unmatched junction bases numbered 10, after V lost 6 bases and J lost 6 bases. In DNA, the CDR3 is TGTGCCAGCAGTTTACAGAGGAGCGGGAGCAATGAGCAGTTCTTC. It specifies CASSLQRSGSNEQFF.

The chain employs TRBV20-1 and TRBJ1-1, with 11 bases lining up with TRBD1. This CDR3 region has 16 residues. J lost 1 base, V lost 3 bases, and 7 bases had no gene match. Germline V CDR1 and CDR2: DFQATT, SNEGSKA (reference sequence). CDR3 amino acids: CSASPGQGVGNTEAFF. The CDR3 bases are TGCAGTGCTAGCCCGGGACAGGGGGTCGGGAACACTGAAGCTTTCTTT.

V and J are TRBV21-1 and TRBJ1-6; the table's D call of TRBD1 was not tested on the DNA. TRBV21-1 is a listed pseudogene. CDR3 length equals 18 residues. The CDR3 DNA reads TGTGCCAGCAGCAAGAAAACAACCCCAACAGGGTATAATTCACCCCTCCACTTT. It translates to CASSKKTTPTGYNSPLHF.

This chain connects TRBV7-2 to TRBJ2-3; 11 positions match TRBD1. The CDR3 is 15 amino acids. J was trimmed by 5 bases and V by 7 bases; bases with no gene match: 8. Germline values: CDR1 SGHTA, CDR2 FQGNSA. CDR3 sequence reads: CASNTDRGLRDTQYF. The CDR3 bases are TGTGCCAGCAACACGGACAGGGGGCTTCGAGATACGCAGTATTTT.

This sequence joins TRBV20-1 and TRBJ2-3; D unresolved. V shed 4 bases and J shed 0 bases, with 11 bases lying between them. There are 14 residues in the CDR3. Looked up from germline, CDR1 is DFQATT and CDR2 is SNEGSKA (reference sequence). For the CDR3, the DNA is TGCAGTGCTACCCCGCAGGTTAGCACAGATACGCAGTATTTT. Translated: CSATPQVSTDTQYF.

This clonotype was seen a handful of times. CDR3 DNA: TGTGCCAGCAGCTTACGGGACAGGCAAGAGACCCAGTACTTC. This gives the protein CASSLRDRQETQYF. The chain has TRBV7-2 and TRBJ2-5; 8 bases are a match to TRBD1. CDR3 length equals 14 residues. Germline trimming cut 2 bases from V and 2 bases from J; bases unmatched to any gene: 1. The V gene's germline CDR1 is SGHTA and CDR2 FQGNSA.

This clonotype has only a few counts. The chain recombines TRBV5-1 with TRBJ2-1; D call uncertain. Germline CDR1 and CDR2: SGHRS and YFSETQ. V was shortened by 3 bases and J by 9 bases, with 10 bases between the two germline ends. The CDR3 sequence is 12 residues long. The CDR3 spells CASSSGPGEQFF. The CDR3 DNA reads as TGCGCCAGCAGCTCAGGCCCCGGTGAGCAGTTCTTC.

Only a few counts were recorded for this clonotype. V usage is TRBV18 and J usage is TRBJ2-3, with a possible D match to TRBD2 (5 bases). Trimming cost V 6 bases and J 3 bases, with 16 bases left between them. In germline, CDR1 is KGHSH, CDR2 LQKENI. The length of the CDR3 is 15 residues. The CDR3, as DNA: TGTGCCAGCTCCCATGGCCGGGGAGCGACAGATACGCAGTATTTT. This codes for CASSHGRGATDTQYF. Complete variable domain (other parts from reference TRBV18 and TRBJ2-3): NAGVMQNPRHLVRRRGQEARLRCSPMKGHSHVYWYRQLPEEGLKFMVYLQKENIIDESGMPKERFSAEFPKEGPSILRIQQVVRGDSAAYFCASSHGRGATDTQYFGPGTRLTVL.

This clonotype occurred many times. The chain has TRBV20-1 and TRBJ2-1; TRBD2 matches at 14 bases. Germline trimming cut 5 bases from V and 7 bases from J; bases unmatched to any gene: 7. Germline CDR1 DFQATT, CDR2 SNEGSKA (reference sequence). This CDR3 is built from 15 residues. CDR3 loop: CSALRLAGGPNEQFF. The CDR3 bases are TGCAGTGCTCTTAGACTAGCGGGAGGGCCAAATGAGCAGTTCTTC.

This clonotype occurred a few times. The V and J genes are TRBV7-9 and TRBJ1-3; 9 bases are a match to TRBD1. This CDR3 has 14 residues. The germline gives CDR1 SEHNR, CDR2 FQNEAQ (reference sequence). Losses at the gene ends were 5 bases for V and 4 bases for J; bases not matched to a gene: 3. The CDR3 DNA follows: TGTGCCAGCAGCCACGGGACAGGGGGAAACACCATATATTTT. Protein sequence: CASSHGTGGNTIYF. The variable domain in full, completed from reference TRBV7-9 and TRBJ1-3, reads DTGVSQNPRHKITKRGQNVTFRCDPISEHNRLYWYRQTLGQGPEFLTYFQNEAQLEKSRLLSDRFSAERPKGSFSTLEIQRTEQGDSAMYLCASSHGTGGNTIYFGEGSWLTVV.